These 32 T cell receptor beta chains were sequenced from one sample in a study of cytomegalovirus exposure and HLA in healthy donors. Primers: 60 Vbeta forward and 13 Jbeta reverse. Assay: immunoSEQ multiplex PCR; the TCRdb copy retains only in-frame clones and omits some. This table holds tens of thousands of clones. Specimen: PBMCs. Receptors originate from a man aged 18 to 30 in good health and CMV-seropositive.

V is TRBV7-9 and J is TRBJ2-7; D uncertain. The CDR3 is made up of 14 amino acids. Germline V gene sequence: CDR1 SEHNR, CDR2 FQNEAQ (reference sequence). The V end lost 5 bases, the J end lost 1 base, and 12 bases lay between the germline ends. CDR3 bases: TGTGCCAGCAGCCCACGACAACCATCCTACGAGCAGTACTTC. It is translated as CASSPRQPSYEQYF.

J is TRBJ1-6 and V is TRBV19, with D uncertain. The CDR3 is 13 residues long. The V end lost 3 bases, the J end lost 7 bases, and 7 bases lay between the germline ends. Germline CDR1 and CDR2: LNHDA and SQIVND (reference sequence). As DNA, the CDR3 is TGTGCCAGTAGTATGTCAGTGAATTCACCCCTCCACTTT. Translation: CASSMSVNSPLHF. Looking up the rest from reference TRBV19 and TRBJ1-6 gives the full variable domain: DGGITQSPKYLFRKEGQNVTLSCEQNLNHDAMYWYRQDPGQGLRLIYYSQIVNDFQKGDIAEGYSVSREKKESFPLTVTSAQKNPTAFYLCASSMSVNSPLHFGNGTRLTVT.

Written as DNA, the CDR3 is TGTGCCAGCAGCCAAGATAGTGGGACTAGCGGGGTGGGGTTCTTC. It translates to CASSQDSGTSGVGFF. The chain employs TRBV4-2 and TRBJ2-1; 13 bases are shared with TRBD2. The germline V gene has CDR1 LGHNA and CDR2 YNFKEQ. This CDR3 region has 15 residues. The J segment lost 15 bases and the V segment lost 0 bases, leaving 8 bases of the junction unmatched.

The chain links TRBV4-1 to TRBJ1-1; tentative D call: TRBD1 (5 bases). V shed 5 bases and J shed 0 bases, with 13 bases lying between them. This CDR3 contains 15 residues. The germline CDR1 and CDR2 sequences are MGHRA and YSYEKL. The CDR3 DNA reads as TGCGCCAGCAGCTCGTCCCAGGGTATGAACACTGAAGCTTTCTTT. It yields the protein CASSSSQGMNTEAFF.

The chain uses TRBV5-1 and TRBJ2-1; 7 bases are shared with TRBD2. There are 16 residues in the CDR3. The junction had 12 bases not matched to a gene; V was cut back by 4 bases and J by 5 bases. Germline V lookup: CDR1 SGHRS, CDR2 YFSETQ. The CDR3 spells CASSLTQGGGNNEQFF. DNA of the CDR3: TGCGCCAGCAGCCTGACTCAGGGCGGGGGAAACAATGAGCAGTTCTTC.

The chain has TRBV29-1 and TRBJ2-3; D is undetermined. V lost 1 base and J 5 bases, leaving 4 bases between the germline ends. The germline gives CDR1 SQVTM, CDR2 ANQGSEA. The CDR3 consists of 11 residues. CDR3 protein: CSVEGLDTQYF. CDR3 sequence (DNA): TGCAGCGTTGAAGGACTAGATACGCAGTATTTT.

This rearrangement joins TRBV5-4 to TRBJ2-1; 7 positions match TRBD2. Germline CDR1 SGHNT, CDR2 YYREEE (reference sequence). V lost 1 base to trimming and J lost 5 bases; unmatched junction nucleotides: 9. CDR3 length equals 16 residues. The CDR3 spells CASSLTAGEGHNEQFF. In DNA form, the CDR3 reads TGTGCCAGCAGCTTGACGGCGGGAGAGGGCCACAATGAGCAGTTCTTC.

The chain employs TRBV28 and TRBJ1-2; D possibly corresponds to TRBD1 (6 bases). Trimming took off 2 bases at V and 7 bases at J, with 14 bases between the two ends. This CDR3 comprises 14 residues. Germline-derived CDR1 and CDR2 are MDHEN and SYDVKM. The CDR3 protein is CASSLEGIGGGYTF. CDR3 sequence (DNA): TGTGCCAGCAGTTTAGAGGGAATAGGGGGTGGCTACACCTTC.

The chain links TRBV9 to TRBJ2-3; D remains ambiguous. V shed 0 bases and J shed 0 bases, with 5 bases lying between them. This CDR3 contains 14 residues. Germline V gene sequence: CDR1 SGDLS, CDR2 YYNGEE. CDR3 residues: CASSVGTSTDTQYF. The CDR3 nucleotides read TGTGCCAGCAGCGTAGGCACTAGCACAGATACGCAGTATTTT. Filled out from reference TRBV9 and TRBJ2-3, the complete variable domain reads DSGVTQTPKHLITATGQRVTLRCSPRSGDLSVYWYQQSLDQGLQFLIQYYNGEERAKGNILERFSAQQFPDLHSELNLSSLELGDSALYFCASSVGTSTDTQYFGPGTRLTVL.

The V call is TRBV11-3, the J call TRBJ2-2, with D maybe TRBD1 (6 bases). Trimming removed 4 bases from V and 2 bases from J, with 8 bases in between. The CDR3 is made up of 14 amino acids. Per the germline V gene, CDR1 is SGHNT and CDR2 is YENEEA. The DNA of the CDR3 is TGTGCCAGCAGCTCGACAGGAAACACCGGGGAGCTGTTTTTT. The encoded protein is CASSSTGNTGELFF.

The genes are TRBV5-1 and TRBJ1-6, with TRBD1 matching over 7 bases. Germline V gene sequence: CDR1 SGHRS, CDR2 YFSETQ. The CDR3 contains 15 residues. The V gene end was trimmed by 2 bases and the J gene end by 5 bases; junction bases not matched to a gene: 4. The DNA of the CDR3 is TGCGCCAGCAGCTTTGCCGGGACAGATAATTCACCCCTCCACTTT. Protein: CASSFAGTDNSPLHF.

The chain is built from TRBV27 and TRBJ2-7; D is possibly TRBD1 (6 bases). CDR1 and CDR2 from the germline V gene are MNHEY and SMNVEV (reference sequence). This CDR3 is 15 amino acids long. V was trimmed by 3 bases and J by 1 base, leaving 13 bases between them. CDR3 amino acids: CASSFARGPSYEQYF. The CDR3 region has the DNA TGTGCCAGCAGTTTCGCCAGGGGTCCTTCCTACGAGCAGTACTTC.

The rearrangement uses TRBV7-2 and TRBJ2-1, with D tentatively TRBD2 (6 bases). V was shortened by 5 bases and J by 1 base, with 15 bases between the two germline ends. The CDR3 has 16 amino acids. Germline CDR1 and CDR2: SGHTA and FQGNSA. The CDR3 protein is CASSPLDYLSYNEQFF. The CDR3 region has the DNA TGTGCCAGCAGCCCTTTGGACTACCTGTCCTACAATGAGCAGTTCTTC.

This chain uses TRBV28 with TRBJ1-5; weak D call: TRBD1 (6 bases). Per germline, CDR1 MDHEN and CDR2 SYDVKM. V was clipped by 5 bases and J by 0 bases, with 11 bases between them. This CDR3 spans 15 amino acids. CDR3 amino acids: CASSLYRDSNQPQHF. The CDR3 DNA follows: TGTGCCAGCAGTCTCTACAGGGATAGCAATCAGCCCCAGCATTTT.

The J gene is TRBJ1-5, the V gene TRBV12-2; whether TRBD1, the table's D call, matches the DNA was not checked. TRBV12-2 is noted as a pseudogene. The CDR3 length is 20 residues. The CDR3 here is CASRLFWDNSFPWGNQPQHF. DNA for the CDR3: TGTGCAAGTCGCCTCTTTTGGGACAATTCCTTCCCGTGGGGCAATCAGCCCCAGCATTTT.

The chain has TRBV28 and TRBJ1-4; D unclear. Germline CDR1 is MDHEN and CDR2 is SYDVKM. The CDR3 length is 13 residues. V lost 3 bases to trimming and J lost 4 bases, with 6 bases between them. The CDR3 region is CASSFQINEKLFF. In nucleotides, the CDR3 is TGTGCCAGCAGTTTTCAGATTAATGAAAAACTGTTTTTT.

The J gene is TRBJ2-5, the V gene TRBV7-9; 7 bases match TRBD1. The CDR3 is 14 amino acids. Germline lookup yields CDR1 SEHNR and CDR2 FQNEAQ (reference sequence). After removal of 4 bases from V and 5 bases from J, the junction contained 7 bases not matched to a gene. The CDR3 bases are TGTGCCAGCAGCTCCTCCGACAGGGTCGAGACCCAGTACTTC. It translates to CASSSSDRVETQYF.

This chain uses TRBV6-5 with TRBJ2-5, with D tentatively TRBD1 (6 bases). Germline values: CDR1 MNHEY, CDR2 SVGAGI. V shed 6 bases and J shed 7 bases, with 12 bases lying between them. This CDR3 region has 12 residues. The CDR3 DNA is TGTGCCAGCAGAACAGGGTATGGGACCCAGTACTTC. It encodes CASRTGYGTQYF.

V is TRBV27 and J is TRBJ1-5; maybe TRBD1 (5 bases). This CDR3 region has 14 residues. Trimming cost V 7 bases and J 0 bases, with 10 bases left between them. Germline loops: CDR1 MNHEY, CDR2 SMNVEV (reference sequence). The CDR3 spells CASIRGDSNQPQHF. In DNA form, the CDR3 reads TGTGCCAGCATCCGGGGGGATAGCAATCAGCCCCAGCATTTT.

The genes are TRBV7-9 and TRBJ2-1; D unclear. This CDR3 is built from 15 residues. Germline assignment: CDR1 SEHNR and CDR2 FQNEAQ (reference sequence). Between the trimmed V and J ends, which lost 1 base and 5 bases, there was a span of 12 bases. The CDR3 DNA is TGTGCCAGCAGCTTAGAAGCGTTTAAGAACAATGAGCAGTTCTTC. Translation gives CASSLEAFKNNEQFF.

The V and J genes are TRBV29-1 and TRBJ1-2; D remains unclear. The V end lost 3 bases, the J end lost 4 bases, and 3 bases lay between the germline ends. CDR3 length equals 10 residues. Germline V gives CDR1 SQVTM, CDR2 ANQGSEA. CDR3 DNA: TGCAGCGTTGAGAGCTATGGCTACACCTTC. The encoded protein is CSVESYGYTF.

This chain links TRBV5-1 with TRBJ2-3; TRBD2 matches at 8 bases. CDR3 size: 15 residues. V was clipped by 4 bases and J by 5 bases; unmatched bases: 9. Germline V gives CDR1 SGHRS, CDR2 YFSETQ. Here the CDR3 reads CASSPRGGEIDTQYF. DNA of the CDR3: TGCGCCAGCAGCCCCCGGGGGGGGGAGATAGATACGCAGTATTTT.

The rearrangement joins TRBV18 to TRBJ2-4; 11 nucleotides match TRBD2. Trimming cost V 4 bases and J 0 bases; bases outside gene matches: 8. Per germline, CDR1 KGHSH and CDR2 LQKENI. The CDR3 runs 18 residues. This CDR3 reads CASSLLTSGRGAKNIQYF. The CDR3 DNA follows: TGTGCCAGCTCACTTCTCACTAGCGGGAGAGGAGCCAAAAACATTCAGTACTTC.

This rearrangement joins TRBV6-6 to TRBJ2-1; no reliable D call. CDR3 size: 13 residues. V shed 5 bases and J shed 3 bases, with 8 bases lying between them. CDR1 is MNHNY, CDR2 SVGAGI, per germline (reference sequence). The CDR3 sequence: CASSQSGYNEQFF. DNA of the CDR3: TGTGCCAGCAGTCAATCGGGCTACAATGAGCAGTTCTTC.

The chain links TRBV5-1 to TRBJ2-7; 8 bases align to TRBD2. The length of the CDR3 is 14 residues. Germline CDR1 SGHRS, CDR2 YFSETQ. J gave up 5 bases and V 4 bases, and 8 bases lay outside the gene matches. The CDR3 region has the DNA TGCGCCAGCAGCCCCGCGGGGGGAATCAACGAGCAGTACTTC. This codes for CASSPAGGINEQYF.

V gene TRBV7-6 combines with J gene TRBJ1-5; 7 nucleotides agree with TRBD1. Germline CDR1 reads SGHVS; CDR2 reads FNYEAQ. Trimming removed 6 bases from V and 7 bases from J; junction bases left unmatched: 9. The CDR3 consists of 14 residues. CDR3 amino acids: CASSPHRGEQPQHF. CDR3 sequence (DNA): TGTGCCAGCAGTCCACACAGGGGCGAACAGCCCCAGCATTTT.

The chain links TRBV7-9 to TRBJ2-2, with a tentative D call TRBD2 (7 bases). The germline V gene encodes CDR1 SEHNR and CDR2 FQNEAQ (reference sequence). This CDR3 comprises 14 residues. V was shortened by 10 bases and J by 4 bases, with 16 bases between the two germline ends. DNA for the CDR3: TGTGCCACCTCCTGGGGGGGGCTCACCGGGGAGCTGTTTTTT. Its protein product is CATSWGGLTGELFF.

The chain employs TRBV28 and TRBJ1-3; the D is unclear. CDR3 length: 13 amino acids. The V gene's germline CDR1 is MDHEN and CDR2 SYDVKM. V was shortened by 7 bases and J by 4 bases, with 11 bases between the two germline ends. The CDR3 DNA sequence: TGTGCCAGCATTAGTGGGAGCGGAAACACCATATATTTT. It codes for CASISGSGNTIYF.

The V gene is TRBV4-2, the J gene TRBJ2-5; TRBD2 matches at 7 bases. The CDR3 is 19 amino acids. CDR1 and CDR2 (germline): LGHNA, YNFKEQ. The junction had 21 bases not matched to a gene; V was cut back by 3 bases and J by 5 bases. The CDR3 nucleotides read TGTGCCAGCAGCCAGGGGGTTCGTCTAGCGGATCAACTAGGGGAGACCCAGTACTTC. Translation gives CASSQGVRLADQLGETQYF.

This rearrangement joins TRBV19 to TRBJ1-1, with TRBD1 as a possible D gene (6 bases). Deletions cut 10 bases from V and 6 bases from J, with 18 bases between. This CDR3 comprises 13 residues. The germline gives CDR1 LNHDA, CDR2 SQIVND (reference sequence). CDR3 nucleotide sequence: TGTGCCACCTGGGAGACAGGTGTATCTGAAGCTTTCTTT. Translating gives CATWETGVSEAFF. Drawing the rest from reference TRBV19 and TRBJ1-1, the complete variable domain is DGGITQSPKYLFRKEGQNVTLSCEQNLNHDAMYWYRQDPGQGLRLIYYSQIVNDFQKGDIAEGYSVSREKKESFPLTVTSAQKNPTAFYLCATWETGVSEAFFGQGTRLTVV.

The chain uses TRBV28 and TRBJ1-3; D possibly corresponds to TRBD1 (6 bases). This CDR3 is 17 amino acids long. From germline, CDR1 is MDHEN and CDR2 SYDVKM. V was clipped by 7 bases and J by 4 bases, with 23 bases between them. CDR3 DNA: TGTGCCAGCACCACCCCGCCTTGGGGGGGCGCGGGAAACACCATATATTTT. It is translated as CASTTPPWGGAGNTIYF.

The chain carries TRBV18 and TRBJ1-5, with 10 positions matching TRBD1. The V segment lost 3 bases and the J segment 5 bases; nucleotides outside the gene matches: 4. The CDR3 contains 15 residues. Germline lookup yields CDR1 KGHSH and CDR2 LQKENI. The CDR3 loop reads CASSPWGTGDQPQHF. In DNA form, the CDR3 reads TGTGCCAGCTCACCTTGGGGGACAGGGGATCAGCCCCAGCATTTT.